This T cell receptor beta chain emerged from a study of blood T cell repertoires in COVID-19. Study background: The United States, Italy and Spain were the sources of the acute and convalescent COVID-19 samples.

Recruitment covered over 20 US areas and drew participants whose ages spanned about 18 to 89 years. CDR1 and CDR2 (germline): KGHDR, SFDVKD. V was clipped by 2 bases and J by 0 bases; unmatched bases: 6. The CDR3 sequence is 16 residues long. The authors' processing: Reference gene primer amplification yielded estimated nucleated cell counts. Sequencing used immunoSEQ multiplex PCR; TCRdb keeps in-frame clones, though not all of them. That table furnishes V, J and clone size, whereas the DNA furnished D and trimming. Seen here are roughly 300,000 clones, around 84% observed once, and the top ten hold less than 4.5%.

The chain recombines TRBV24-1 with TRBJ2-7, with TRBD1 matching 7 bases. The TCR sequence derives from a man younger than 40 who had recovered from COVID-19. The sequenced sample consisted of PBMCs or T cells enriched from blood (not recorded which). Here the CDR3 reads CATSDSRDRFSYEQYF. The CDR3, as DNA: TGTGCCACCAGTGATTCTCGGGACAGATTCTCCTACGAGCAGTACTTC.